These 9 T cell receptor beta chains originate from one sample sequenced in a study of cytomegalovirus exposure and HLA in healthy donors (dated 2017 in TCRdb). Libraries were constructed by the immunoSEQ multiplex PCR assay. For the multiplex PCR, a mixture combining 60 forward primers for TCR Vbeta segments and 13 reverse primers for TCR Jbeta segments was used. The table comes from immuneACCESS by way of TCRdb, which keeps in-frame sequences with V and J called. Part of the clones is missing from these tables; in studies checked, under half for an unresolved V gene and the rest for unknown reasons. The sample's own table lists more than 40,000 clones. 2% to 2.5% of the sample lies in the top ten. What was sequenced was PBMCs. Source of these receptors: a woman in her thirties or forties in good health and CMV-seronegative.

The chain joins TRBV11-2 to TRBJ2-2; 8 nucleotides match TRBD1. This CDR3 comprises 13 residues. The trim removed 7 bases at V and 5 bases at J, leaving 3 bases unmatched. From germline, CDR1 is SGHAT and CDR2 FQNNGV. As DNA, the CDR3 is TGTGCCAGCACCCGACAGGGGACCGGGGAGCTGTTTTTT. Translated: CASTRQGTGELFF.

The chain carries TRBV5-1 and TRBJ1-2, with D uncertain. Trimming took 0 bases from V and 5 from J, leaving 11 bases between them. Germline CDR1 SGHRS, CDR2 YFSETQ. The length of the CDR3 is 14 residues. As DNA, the CDR3 is TGCGCCAGCAGCTTGGGGCTAGGGAGTTATGGCTACACCTTC. Translated, it gives CASSLGLGSYGYTF.

The chain links TRBV6-4 to TRBJ2-7; 12 bases line up with TRBD1. The CDR3 contains 17 residues. V shed 0 bases, J shed 2 bases, and the junction held 5 bases outside the gene matches. Germline V lookup: CDR1 MRHNA, CDR2 SNTAGT. The CDR3 loop is CASSDSKGTGGPYEQYF. In nucleotides, the CDR3 is TGTGCCAGCAGTGACTCGAAAGGGACAGGGGGCCCCTACGAGCAGTACTTC.

The chain couples TRBV5-1 to TRBJ1-2, with 8 bases aligning to TRBD1. The germline V gene encodes CDR1 SGHRS and CDR2 YFSETQ. This CDR3 has 16 amino acids. V shed 5 bases and J 8 bases; nucleotides not matched to a gene: 17. The CDR3 region is CASRQAGTGVGYGYTF. CDR3 sequence (DNA): TGCGCCAGCAGACAAGCCGGGACAGGAGTCGGATACGGCTACACCTTC.

The chain is built from TRBV6-6 and TRBJ2-2; TRBD1 is a possible D gene (6 bases). Trimming took off 4 bases at V and 3 bases at J, with 9 bases between the two ends. The CDR3 runs to 14 residues. Germline V gene lookup returns CDR1 MNHNY and CDR2 SVGAGI (reference sequence). CDR3 coding DNA: TGTGCCAGCAGTTCCGGACAGCACACCGGGGAGCTGTTTTTT. Protein sequence: CASSSGQHTGELFF.

DNA of the CDR3: TGTGCCTGGAGTCTGACAGGAAATCAGCCCCAGCATTTT. Residues: CAWSLTGNQPQHF. The V gene is TRBV30, the J gene TRBJ1-5; a weak D match, TRBD1 (6 bases). CDR3 length: 13 residues. The V end was cut by 2 bases, the J end by 4 bases, with 9 bases between. In germline, CDR1 is GTSNPN, CDR2 SVGIG (reference sequence).

The chain links TRBV29-1 to TRBJ1-2, with D unclear. Germline values: CDR1 SQVTM, CDR2 ANQGSEA. The CDR3 has 13 residues. Trimming pared 1 base from V and 5 bases from J, leaving 11 bases between. The CDR3 region has the DNA TGCAGCGTTGAAGTTTTGACTGATTATGGCTACACCTTC. It codes for CSVEVLTDYGYTF.

The chain employs TRBV5-1 and TRBJ2-1; D might be TRBD2 (5 bases). This CDR3 is 15 amino acids long. Between the trimmed V and J ends, which lost 0 bases and 5 bases, there was a span of 12 bases. Germline V gene lookup returns CDR1 SGHRS and CDR2 YFSETQ. The CDR3 protein is CASSLGWELNNEQFF. In DNA, the CDR3 is TGCGCCAGCAGCTTGGGGTGGGAGTTAAACAATGAGCAGTTCTTC.

The chain is built from TRBV4-3 and TRBJ2-1; tentative D call: TRBD1 (6 bases). CDR3 length: 14 residues. Germline V gene sequence: CDR1 LGHNA, CDR2 YSLEER. The V and J ends lost 1 base and 7 bases respectively, with 11 bases between them. The CDR3 loop is CASSQGTVDNEQFF. In nucleotides, the CDR3 is TGCGCCAGCAGCCAAGGGACAGTCGATAATGAGCAGTTCTTC.